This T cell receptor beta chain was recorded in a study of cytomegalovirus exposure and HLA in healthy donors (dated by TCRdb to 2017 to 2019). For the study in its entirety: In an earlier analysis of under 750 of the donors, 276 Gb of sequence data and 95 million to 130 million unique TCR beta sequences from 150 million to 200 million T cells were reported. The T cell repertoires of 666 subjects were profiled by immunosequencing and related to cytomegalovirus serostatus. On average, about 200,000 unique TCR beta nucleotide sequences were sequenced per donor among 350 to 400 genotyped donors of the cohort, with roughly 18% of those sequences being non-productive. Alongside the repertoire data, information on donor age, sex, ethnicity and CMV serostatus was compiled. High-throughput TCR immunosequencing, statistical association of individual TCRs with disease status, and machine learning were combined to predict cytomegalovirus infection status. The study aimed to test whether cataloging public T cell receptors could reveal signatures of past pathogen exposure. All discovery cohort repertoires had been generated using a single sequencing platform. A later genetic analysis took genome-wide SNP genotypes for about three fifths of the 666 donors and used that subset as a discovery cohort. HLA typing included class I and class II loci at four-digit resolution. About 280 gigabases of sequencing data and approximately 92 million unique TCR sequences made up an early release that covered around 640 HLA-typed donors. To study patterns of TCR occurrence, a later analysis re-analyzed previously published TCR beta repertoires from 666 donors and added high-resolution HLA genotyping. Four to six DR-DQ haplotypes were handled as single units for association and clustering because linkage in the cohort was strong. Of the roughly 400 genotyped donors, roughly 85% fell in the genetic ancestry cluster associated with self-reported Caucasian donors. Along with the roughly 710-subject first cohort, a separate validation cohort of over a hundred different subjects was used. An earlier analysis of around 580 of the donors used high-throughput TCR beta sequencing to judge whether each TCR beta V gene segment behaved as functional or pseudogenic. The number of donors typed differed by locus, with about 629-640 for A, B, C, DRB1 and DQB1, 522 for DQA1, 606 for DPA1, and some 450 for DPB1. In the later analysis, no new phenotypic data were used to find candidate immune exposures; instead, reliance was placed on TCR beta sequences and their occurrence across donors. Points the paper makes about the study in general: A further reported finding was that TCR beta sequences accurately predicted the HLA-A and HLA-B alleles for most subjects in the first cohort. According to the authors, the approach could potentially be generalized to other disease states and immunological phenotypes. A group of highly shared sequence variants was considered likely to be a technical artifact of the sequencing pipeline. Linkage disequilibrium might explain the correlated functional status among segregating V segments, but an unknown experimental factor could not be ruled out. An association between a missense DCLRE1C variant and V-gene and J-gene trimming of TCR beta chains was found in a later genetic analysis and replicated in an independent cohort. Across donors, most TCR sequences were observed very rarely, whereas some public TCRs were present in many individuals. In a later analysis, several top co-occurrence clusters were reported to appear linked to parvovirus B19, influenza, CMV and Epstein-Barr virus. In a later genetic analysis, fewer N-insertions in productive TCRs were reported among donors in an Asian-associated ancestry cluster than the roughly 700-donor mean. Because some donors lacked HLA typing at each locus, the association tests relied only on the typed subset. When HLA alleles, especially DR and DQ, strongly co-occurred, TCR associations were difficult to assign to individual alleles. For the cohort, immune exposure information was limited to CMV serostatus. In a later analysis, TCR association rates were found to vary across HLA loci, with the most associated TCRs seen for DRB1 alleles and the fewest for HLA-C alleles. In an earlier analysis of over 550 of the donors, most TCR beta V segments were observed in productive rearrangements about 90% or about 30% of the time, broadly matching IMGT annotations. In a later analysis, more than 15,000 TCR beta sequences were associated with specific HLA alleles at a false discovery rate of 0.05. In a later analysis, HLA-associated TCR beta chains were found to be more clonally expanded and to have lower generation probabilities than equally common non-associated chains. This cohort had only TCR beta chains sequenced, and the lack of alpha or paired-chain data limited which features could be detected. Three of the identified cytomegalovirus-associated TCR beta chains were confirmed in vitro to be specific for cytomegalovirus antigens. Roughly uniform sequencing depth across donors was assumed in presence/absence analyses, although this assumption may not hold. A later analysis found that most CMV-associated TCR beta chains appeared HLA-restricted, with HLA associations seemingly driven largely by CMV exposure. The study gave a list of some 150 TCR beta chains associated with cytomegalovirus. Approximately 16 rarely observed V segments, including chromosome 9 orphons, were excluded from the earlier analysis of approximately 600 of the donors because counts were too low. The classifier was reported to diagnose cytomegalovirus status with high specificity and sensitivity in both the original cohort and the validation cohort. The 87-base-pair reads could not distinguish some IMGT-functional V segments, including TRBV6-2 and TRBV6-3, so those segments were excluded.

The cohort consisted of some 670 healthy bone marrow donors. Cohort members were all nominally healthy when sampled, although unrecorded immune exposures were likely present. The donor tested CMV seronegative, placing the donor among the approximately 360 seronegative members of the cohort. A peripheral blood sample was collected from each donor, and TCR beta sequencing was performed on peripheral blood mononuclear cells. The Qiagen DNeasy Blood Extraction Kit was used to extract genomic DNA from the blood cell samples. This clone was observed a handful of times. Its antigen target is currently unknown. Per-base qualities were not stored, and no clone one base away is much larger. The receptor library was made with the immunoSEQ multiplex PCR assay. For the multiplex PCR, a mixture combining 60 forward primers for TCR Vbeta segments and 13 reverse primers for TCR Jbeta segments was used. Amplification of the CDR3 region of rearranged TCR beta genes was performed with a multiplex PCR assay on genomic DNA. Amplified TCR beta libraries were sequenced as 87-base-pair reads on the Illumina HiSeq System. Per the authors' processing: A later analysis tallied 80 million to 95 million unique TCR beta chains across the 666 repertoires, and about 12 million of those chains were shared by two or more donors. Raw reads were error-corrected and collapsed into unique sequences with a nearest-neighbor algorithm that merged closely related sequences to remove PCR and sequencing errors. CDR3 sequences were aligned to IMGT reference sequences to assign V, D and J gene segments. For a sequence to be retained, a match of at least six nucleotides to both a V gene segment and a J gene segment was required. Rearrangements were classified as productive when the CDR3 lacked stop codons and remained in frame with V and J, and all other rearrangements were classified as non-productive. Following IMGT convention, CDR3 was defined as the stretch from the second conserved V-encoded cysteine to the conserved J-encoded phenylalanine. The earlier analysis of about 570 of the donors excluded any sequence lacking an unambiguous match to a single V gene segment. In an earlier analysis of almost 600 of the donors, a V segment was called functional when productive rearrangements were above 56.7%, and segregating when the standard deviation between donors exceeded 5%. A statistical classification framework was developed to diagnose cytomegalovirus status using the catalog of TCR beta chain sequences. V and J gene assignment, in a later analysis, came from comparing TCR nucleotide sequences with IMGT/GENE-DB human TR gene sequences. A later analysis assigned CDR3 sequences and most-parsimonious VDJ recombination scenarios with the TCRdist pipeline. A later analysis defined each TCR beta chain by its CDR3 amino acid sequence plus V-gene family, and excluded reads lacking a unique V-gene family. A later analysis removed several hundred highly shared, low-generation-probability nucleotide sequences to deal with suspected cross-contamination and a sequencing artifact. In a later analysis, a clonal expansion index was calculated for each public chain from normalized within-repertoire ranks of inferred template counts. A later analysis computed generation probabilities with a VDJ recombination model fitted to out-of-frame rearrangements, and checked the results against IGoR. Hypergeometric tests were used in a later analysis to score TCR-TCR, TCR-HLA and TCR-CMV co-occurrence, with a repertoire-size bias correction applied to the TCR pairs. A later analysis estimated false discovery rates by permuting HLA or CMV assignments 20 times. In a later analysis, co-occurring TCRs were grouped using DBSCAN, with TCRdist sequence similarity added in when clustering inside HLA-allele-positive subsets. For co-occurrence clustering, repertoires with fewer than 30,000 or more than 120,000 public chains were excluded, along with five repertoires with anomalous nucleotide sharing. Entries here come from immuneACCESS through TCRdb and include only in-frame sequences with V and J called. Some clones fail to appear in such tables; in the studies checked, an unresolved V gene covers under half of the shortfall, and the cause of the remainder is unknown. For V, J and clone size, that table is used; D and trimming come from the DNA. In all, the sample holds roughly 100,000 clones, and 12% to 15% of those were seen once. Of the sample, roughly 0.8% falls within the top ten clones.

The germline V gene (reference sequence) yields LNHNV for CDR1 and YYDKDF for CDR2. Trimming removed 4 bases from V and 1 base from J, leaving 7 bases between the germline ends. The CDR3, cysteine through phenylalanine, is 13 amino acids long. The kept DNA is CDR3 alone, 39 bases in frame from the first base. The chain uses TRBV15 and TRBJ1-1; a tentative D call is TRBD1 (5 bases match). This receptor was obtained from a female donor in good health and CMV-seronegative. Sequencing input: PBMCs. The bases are TGTGCCACCAGCACCCAGGGGAACACTGAAGCTTTCTTT. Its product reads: CATSTQGNTEAFF.